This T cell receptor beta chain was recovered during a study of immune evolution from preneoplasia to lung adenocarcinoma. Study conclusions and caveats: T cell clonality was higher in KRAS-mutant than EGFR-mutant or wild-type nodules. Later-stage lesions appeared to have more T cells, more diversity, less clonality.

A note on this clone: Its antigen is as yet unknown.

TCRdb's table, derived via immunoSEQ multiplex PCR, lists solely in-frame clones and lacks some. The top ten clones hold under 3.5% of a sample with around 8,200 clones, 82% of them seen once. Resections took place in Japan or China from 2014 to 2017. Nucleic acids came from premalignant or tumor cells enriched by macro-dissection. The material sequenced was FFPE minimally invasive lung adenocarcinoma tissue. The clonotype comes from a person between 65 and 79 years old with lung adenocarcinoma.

DNA of the CDR3: TGTGCCAGCAGCTTTACATACAATGAGCAGTTCTTC. It is translated as CASSFTYNEQFF. The gene calls are TRBV5-8 and TRBJ2-1; D remains unclear. V was trimmed by 2 bases and J by 4 bases, leaving 4 bases between them. The CDR3 sequence is 12 residues long. Germline CDR1 SGHTS, CDR2 YDEGEE. The full variable domain, completed using reference TRBV5-8 and TRBJ2-1, is EAGVTQSPTHLIKTRGQQATLRCSPISGHTSVYWYQQALGLGLQFLLWYDEGEERNRGNFPPRFSGRQFPNYSSELNVNALELEDSALYLCASSFTYNEQFFGPGTRLTVL.